This T cell receptor beta chain comes out of a study of T and B cells in COVID-19 patients (dated by TCRdb to the early 2020s). Some background on the complete study: In this study, adaptive immunity was profiled in COVID-19 patients who either had active infection or had recovered, using TRB and IGH repertoire sequencing of peripheral blood. The recovered cohort included 19 patients who contributed around 21 samples, and most of those patients had mild to moderate COVID-19 that was managed on an outpatient basis. Median age was about 34 years in the recovered cohort versus approximately 67 years in the active-infection cohort. Of the approximately 21 patients in the active-infection cohort, about a dozen were critically ill and needed mechanical ventilation or ECMO. Comorbidities linked to unfavorable COVID-19 outcome were present in about 90% of the roughly 20 patients in the active-infection cohort. Over 7.5 million TCR sequences were analysed in a TCR and BCR sequence repository that covered around 34 patients and around 66 time points. A couple of patients were in both the active and recovered cohorts because samples existed from active disease and from after recovery. Repertoire analyses used an age-matched reference group of approximately 42 healthy donors who were negative for COVID-19 antibodies as the comparison. As many as 9 follow-up blood samples were taken per patient, and some of the samples covered different disease stages within the same individual. The research as a whole found: In patients with COVID-19, the usage of TRBV/TRBJ genes was reported to be strongly skewed. During active COVID-19 the TRB repertoires were highly clonal, but at recovery diversity and richness rose above the levels seen in healthy donors. Few blood samples were available from mildly ill patients while symptoms were present or from severe cases at early time points. The cohort was considered too small to assess HLA contributions to COVID-19 susceptibility or severity. Specific T cell subsets (CD4+/Treg/CD8+) and sorted SARS-CoV-2-responsive or tetramer+ T cells had not yet been sequenced, with those experiments still ongoing. A total of roughly 2,300 TCR clusters were exclusive to the recovered cohort, and 31 of those clusters were low-pGen clusters. The reported TCR clusters were stated to require prospective validation before clinical use.

Deletion took 0 bases off V and 2 bases off J, with a span of 6 bases between the germline ends. From a lookup of the germline V gene (reference sequence), CDR1 and CDR2 are SGHNT and YYREEE. The CDR3 numbers 15 residues from cysteine through phenylalanine. The sequence is cut down to CDR3 DNA, 45 bases in frame from base 1. This clonotype appeared a few times. The antigen this receptor binds is unknown. No base qualities exist here, and no much larger clone lies one base off it. TRB repertoires were amplified from 250-500 ng of genomic DNA extracted from blood. Sequenced on an Illumina MiSeq. Multiplex PCR with BIOMED2 TRB-A/B primer pools was used to amplify the TRB rearrangements. Illumina-compatible adapters and 7-nucleotide sample barcodes were attached to the amplicons through two consecutive PCRs. All library PCRs used Phusion HS II polymerase. The amplicons were purified from gel with the NucleoSpin Gel and PCR Clean-up kit, measured on Qubit, and then pooled at about 4 nM. Amplicon pool quality was checked on an Agilent 2100 Bioanalyzer before Illumina next-generation sequencing. As for how the authors treated the data: TRB rearrangements were annotated with MiXCR 3.0.8 using the default MiXCR reference library. Non-productive reads and sequences with fewer than 2 reads were excluded, and each unique CDR3 nucleotide sequence counted as one clone. Clonality, diversity, richness and V-J gene usage were computed in R 3.5.1. GLIPH2 was used for TCR clustering by CDR3 similarity, and generation probabilities were calculated by OLGA. GLIPH2 clusters were kept only if they contained at least four unique TCR clonotypes found in at least three individuals. TCRdb reworked the public reads: Q25 trimming with fastp, MiXCR clone assembly, productive beta chains retained. Rows are unified per CDR3 protein, each entry keeping the most common DNA and genes. TCRdb's processing, not the study's, gives the V and J calls here. Within this sample are some 14,000 distinct CDR3 sequences, with less than 35% of them counted one time only. In total, the top ten clones hold around 7% of the sample.

The clonotype originates from a human donor who had recovered from COVID-19. Sequenced material: blood. The chain was built from TRBV5-4 and TRBJ1-6; TRBD1 is possibly the D segment (5 matching bases). The DNA sequence is given as TGTGCCAGCAGCTTGGGAGGGGCCTATAATTCACCCCTCCACTTT. Translated, this gives CASSLGGAYNSPLHF.